This passage covers 32 T cell receptor beta chains from one sample sequenced in a study of control samples from healthy donors and cancer patients. TCRdb keeps only in-frame clones here, not all; method: immunoSEQ multiplex PCR. The repertoire holds approximately 150,000 clones, with about 91% as singletons. Material: blood. These receptors all come from a man younger than 30 in good health.

The chain uses TRBV6-2 or TRBV6-3 and TRBJ2-7; D unclear. Looked up from germline, CDR1 is MNHEY and CDR2 is SVGEGT. The length of the CDR3 is 15 residues. V lost 2 bases, J lost 5 bases, and 16 bases lay in between. The CDR3 is CASSYLGRTLDEQYF. CDR3 in DNA: TGTGCCAGCAGTTACCTGGGCAGGACCCTTGACGAGCAGTACTTC.

The J gene is TRBJ2-3, the V gene TRBV7-3; 15 positions agree with TRBD2. CDR3 size: 15 residues. Germline-derived CDR1 and CDR2 are SGHTA and FQGTGA. V dropped 4 bases and J dropped 7; count of bases not matched to a gene: 3. CDR3 loop: CASSSGLAGGNTQYF. The CDR3 bases are TGTGCCAGCAGCTCGGGACTAGCGGGGGGAAATACGCAGTATTTT.

The chain is built from TRBV5-1 and TRBJ1-4; D not certain. The V gene lost 1 base and the J gene lost 4 bases, with 8 bases spanning the gap. Germline values: CDR1 SGHRS, CDR2 YFSETQ. This CDR3 has 14 residues. The CDR3 loop is CASSLTGFNEKLFF. In DNA form, the CDR3 reads TGCGCCAGCAGCTTGACGGGGTTTAATGAAAAACTGTTTTTT.

The rearrangement links TRBV7-2 to TRBJ2-3; a weak D match, TRBD2 (7 bases). The ends were cut back, 5 bases at V and 3 bases at J, with 12 bases in the middle. The germline V gene encodes CDR1 SGHTA and CDR2 FQGNSA. CDR3 length: 14 residues. CDR3 residues: CASSPGGKTDTQYF. CDR3 in DNA: TGTGCCAGCAGCCCGGGGGGCAAAACAGATACGCAGTATTTT.

The J gene is TRBJ2-3, the V gene TRBV4-1; D call uncertain. The germline V and J ends were trimmed by 0 bases and 4 bases, with 14 bases remaining between them. CDR1 is MGHRA, CDR2 YSYEKL, per germline. This CDR3 region has 16 residues. CDR3 region: CASSQEELPMSDTQYF. The CDR3 nucleotides are TGCGCCAGCAGCCAAGAGGAGCTCCCTATGTCAGATACGCAGTATTTT.

This clone was counted once. The chain couples TRBV5-1 to TRBJ2-1; TRBD1 aligns across 7 bases. V lost 0 bases to trimming and J lost 0 bases; unmatched junction nucleotides: 12. CDR1 is SGHRS, CDR2 YFSETQ, per germline. The CDR3 totals 19 residues. CDR3 region: CASSLAIEPGQSSYNEQFF. CDR3 in DNA: TGCGCCAGCAGCTTGGCTATCGAGCCGGGACAGAGCTCCTACAATGAGCAGTTCTTC. Based on the CDR3 plus reference TRBV5-1 and TRBJ2-1, the full variable domain is KAGVTQTPRYLIKTRGQQVTLSCSPISGHRSVSWYQQTPGQGLQFLFEYFSETQRNKGNFPGRFSGRQFSNSRSEMNVSTLELGDSALYLCASSLAIEPGQSSYNEQFFGPGTRLTVL.

This clone was picked up one time. The chain employs TRBV6-2 or TRBV6-3 and TRBJ2-7; 8 nucleotides align to TRBD2. Germline trimming cut 2 bases from V and 9 bases from J; bases unmatched to any gene: 6. Per germline, CDR1 MNHEY and CDR2 SVGEGT. This CDR3 is 13 amino acids long. As DNA, the CDR3 is TGTGCCAGCAGTTACGTGGCGGGGGGCTTGCAGTACTTC. Translating gives CASSYVAGGLQYF.

V usage is TRBV7-2 and J usage is TRBJ1-3; 8 positions match TRBD1. Trimming at V came to 0 bases and at J to 0 bases, leaving 1 base not matched to a gene. CDR1 is SGHTA, CDR2 FQGNSA, per germline. The CDR3 spans 16 residues. The CDR3 region has the DNA TGTGCCAGCAGCTTAGCACAGGGGGGCTCTGGAAACACCATATATTTT. This codes for CASSLAQGGSGNTIYF.

This rearrangement joins TRBV9 to TRBJ2-3; D gene unclear. Trimming cost V 0 bases and J 1 base, with 9 bases left between them. Germline lookup yields CDR1 SGDLS and CDR2 YYNGEE. CDR3 length: 15 residues. CDR3 in amino acids: CASSVGDGGTDTQYF. CDR3 in DNA: TGTGCCAGCAGCGTAGGCGACGGAGGCACAGATACGCAGTATTTT.

This clone was seen just once. V and J are TRBV9 and TRBJ1-1; a weak D match, TRBD1 (5 bases). V lost 0 bases, J lost 2 bases, and 8 bases lay in between. The CDR3 length is 14 residues. Germline CDR1 is SGDLS and CDR2 is YYNGEE. The CDR3 DNA reads as TGTGCCAGCAGCGTAGTCGGGGCAAACACTGAAGCTTTCTTT. This codes for CASSVVGANTEAFF.

The chain has TRBV18 and TRBJ2-1; maybe TRBD1 (5 bases). The CDR3 has 13 amino acids. Trimming removed 6 bases from V and 8 bases from J, with 14 bases in between. Germline lookup yields CDR1 KGHSH and CDR2 LQKENI. CDR3 loop: CASSGQGSDEQFF. CDR3 nucleotide sequence: TGTGCCAGCTCGGGGCAGGGAAGCGATGAGCAGTTCTTC.

The chain uses TRBV13 and TRBJ1-1; D ambiguous. This CDR3 comprises 13 residues. Germline CDR1 PRHDT, CDR2 FYEKMQ (reference sequence). Trimming removed 5 bases at V and 3 bases at J, with 10 bases between. DNA of the CDR3: TGTGCCAGCAGCACTACCCGGGACACTGAAGCTTTCTTT. Its protein product is CASSTTRDTEAFF.

The chain has TRBV7-2 and TRBJ2-3; D is tentatively TRBD1 or TRBD2 (8 bases each). The CDR3 is 16 residues long. V was clipped by 8 bases and J by 1 base, with 19 bases between them. Germline lookup yields CDR1 SGHTA and CDR2 FQGNSA. DNA for the CDR3: TGTGCCAGCCGCATCCGGGGGGGACAGGGCACAGATACGCAGTATTTT. It codes for CASRIRGGQGTDTQYF.

The chain has TRBV5-4 and TRBJ2-2; 8 bases line up with TRBD2. This CDR3 has 14 residues. V was pared by 0 bases and J by 7 bases, with 2 bases of the junction left unmatched. The germline V gene has CDR1 SGHNT and CDR2 YYREEE (reference sequence). DNA of the CDR3: TGTGCCAGCAGCTTGGGCCTAGCGGGCGGGGAGCTGTTTTTT. Protein: CASSLGLAGGELFF. Combining the CDR3 with reference TRBV5-4 and TRBJ2-2 gives the whole variable domain ETGVTQSPTHLIKTRGQQVTLRCSSQSGHNTVSWYQQALGQGPQFIFQYYREEENGRGNFPPRFSGLQFPNYSSELNVNALELDDSALYLCASSLGLAGGELFFGEGSRLTVL.

This clone was counted only a few times. V usage is TRBV27 and J usage is TRBJ1-6, with unresolved D. Per germline, CDR1 MNHEY and CDR2 SMNVEV (reference sequence). Trimming removed 4 bases from V and 4 bases from J, with 8 bases in between. The CDR3 consists of 14 residues. The CDR3, as DNA: TGTGCCAGCAGTTCGGAGGGATATAATTCACCCCTCCACTTT. Translation gives CASSSEGYNSPLHF.

This rearrangement joins TRBV7-2 to TRBJ1-1, with 9 bases lining up with TRBD1. Germline-derived CDR1 and CDR2 are SGHTA and FQGNSA. CDR3 size: 15 residues. J was trimmed by 2 bases and V by 5 bases; bases with no gene match: 6. The CDR3 loop is CASSVGQGRNTEAFF. As DNA, the CDR3 is TGTGCCAGCAGCGTAGGACAGGGGAGAAACACTGAAGCTTTCTTT.

V usage is TRBV7-9 and J usage is TRBJ2-4, with TRBD1 matching over 7 bases. This CDR3 comprises 14 residues. CDR1 and CDR2 (germline): SEHNR, FQNEAQ (reference sequence). V gave up 5 bases and J gave up 5 bases; unmatched junction bases: 6. The CDR3 coding sequence is TGTGCCAGCAGCCCGGGACAGCTTGAAAACATTCAGTACTTC. Amino acid sequence: CASSPGQLENIQYF.

The chain employs TRBV6-2 or TRBV6-3 and TRBJ1-2; 8 positions agree with TRBD1. Germline assignment: CDR1 MNHEY and CDR2 SVGEGT. V lost 0 bases to trimming and J lost 14 bases; unmatched junction nucleotides: 5. The CDR3 is 12 amino acids. The CDR3 region is CASSYSQGATTF. The DNA for the CDR3 is TGTGCCAGCAGTTACTCCCAGGGGGCAACAACCTTC.

The rearrangement joins TRBV6-6 to TRBJ2-3, with D perhaps TRBD1 or TRBD2 (5 bases each). This CDR3 has 14 residues. CDR1 is MNHNY, CDR2 SVGAGI, per germline (reference sequence). V was clipped by 7 bases and J by 4 bases, with 15 bases between them. The CDR3, as DNA: TGTGCCAGCACCCCTGTGGGGGTAGCAGATACGCAGTATTTT. This gives the protein CASTPVGVADTQYF.

The chain links TRBV19 to TRBJ2-5; 16 nucleotides agree with TRBD2. The CDR3 length is 17 residues. CDR1 is LNHDA and CDR2 is SQIVND in the germline V gene (reference sequence). The V and J ends lost 4 bases and 3 bases, in that order; junction bases with no gene match: 5. CDR3 in DNA: TGTGCCAGTAGTAGTACCGGGACTAGCGGGGGGGAAGAGACCCAGTACTTC. This sequence encodes CASSSTGTSGGEETQYF.

The rearrangement uses TRBV28 and TRBJ2-1; 11 bases align to TRBD2. The CDR3 has 15 amino acids. Germline assignment: CDR1 MDHEN and CDR2 SYDVKM. Trimming took 3 bases from V and 8 from J; bases not matched to a gene: 6. CDR3: CASSFSGGAGDEQFF. In DNA form, the CDR3 reads TGTGCCAGCAGTTTTAGCGGGGGGGCCGGCGATGAGCAGTTCTTC.

V usage is TRBV6-5 and J usage is TRBJ2-2; maybe TRBD2 (7 bases). Trimming pared 2 bases from V and 7 bases from J, leaving 14 bases between. Germline V lookup: CDR1 MNHEY, CDR2 SVGAGI. There are 15 residues in the CDR3. For the CDR3, the DNA is TGTGCCAGCAGTTACACCTCAGGGGAGGGCGGGGAGCTGTTTTTT. Encoded protein: CASSYTSGEGGELFF.

The chain recombines TRBV6-5 with TRBJ1-6; D unresolved. The CDR3 is 15 residues long. V was pared by 7 bases and J by 9 bases, with 19 bases between. Germline CDR1 is MNHEY and CDR2 is SVGAGI. DNA of the CDR3: TGTGCCAGCAATAGAAGGCGGATTACGGGTTCACCCCTCCACTTT. Protein sequence: CASNRRRITGSPLHF.

CDR3 bases: TGTGCCAGCAGCGCGGGGACAGAGAACTATGGCTACACCTTC. This translates into CASSAGTENYGYTF. V is TRBV7-9 and J is TRBJ1-2, with 7 bases lining up with TRBD1. CDR3 length: 14 residues. V was pared by 5 bases and J by 2 bases, with 5 bases of the junction left unmatched. Germline CDR1 reads SEHNR; CDR2 reads FQNEAQ (reference sequence).

V and J are TRBV7-6 and TRBJ2-7; D possibly matches TRBD1 or TRBD2 (7 bases each). The CDR3 spans 15 residues. Germline CDR1 and CDR2: SGHVS and FNYEAQ. V was pared by 1 base and J by 2 bases, with 12 bases between. CDR3 loop: CASSLGEGATYEQYF. DNA for the CDR3: TGTGCCAGCAGCTTAGGGGAGGGGGCGACCTACGAGCAGTACTTC.

The rearrangement links TRBV2 to TRBJ2-2; a weak D match, TRBD1 (6 bases). V lost 7 bases and J lost 2, with 11 bases in between. This CDR3 comprises 14 residues. The germline gives CDR1 SNHLY, CDR2 FYNNEI. CDR3 coding DNA: TGTGCCAGCACCCGGACAGTTAACACCGGGGAGCTGTTTTTT. It translates to CASTRTVNTGELFF.

The chain combines TRBV3-1 (or the pseudogene TRBV3-2) with TRBJ1-2, with 7 bases that match TRBD1. V gave up 4 bases and J gave up 4 bases; unmatched junction bases: 6. Germline CDR1 reads LGHDT; CDR2 reads YNNKEL (reference sequence). This CDR3 has 14 residues. The CDR3 is CASSPTQGSYGYTF. DNA of the CDR3: TGTGCCAGCAGCCCAACACAGGGGAGCTATGGCTACACCTTC.

This clone was seen once. V usage is TRBV9 and J usage is TRBJ2-5; TRBD2 might be the D (7 bases). V lost 4 bases to trimming and J lost 1 base, with 14 bases between them. Germline loops: CDR1 SGDLS, CDR2 YYNGEE. The CDR3 consists of 15 residues. The CDR3 bases are TGTGCCAGCAGCTCAAGGGCGGGGGCCCAAGAGACCCAGTACTTC. Translation gives CASSSRAGAQETQYF.

The V and J genes are TRBV6-4 and TRBJ2-5; tentative D call: TRBD2 (6 bases). Trimming removed 1 base from V and 7 bases from J, with 10 bases in between. Germline V lookup: CDR1 MRHNA, CDR2 SNTAGT. CDR3 size: 13 residues. Here the CDR3 DNA reads TGTGCCAGCAGTGACTGGCCAGCGGGGACCCAGTACTTC. Its translation: CASSDWPAGTQYF.

The rearrangement links TRBV3-1 (or the pseudogene TRBV3-2) to TRBJ1-2; D possibly corresponds to TRBD1 (5 bases). V gave up 3 bases and J gave up 2 bases, with 13 bases separating them. Germline V lookup: CDR1 LGHDT, CDR2 YNNKEL (reference sequence). The CDR3 extends over 15 amino acids. CDR3 bases: TGTGCCAGCAGCCACCGTGGGGGGGTGAACTATGGCTACACCTTC. This encodes CASSHRGGVNYGYTF.

This chain links TRBV9 with TRBJ2-2; 8 bases map to TRBD2. The CDR3 totals 13 residues. The germline V gene has CDR1 SGDLS and CDR2 YYNGEE. V was clipped by 1 base and J by 7 bases; unmatched bases: 0. The CDR3, as DNA: TGTGCCAGCAGCGTACGGGGGGGCGGGGAGCTGTTTTTT. Translation gives CASSVRGGGELFF.

This chain uses TRBV5-6 with TRBJ2-2; D unresolved. The CDR3 length is 13 residues. Germline V gives CDR1 SGHDT, CDR2 YYEEEE. Between the trimmed V and J ends, which lost 8 bases and 6 bases, there was a span of 14 bases. The CDR3 DNA is TGTGCCAGTAGACAAAGGGTTTCCGGGGAGCTGTTTTTT. The encoded protein is CASRQRVSGELFF.